This TCR beta chain was profiled in a study of identical twins. Findings and limits, study-wide: A lower insertion count was a feature of abundant cord blood beta clonotypes, with no such feature in memory repertoires. Twin-shared out-of-frame alpha sequences were enriched for low generation probability.

This clonotype was counted ten times or more. The antigen is undetermined. Through template switching, a universal primer site was introduced, and the cDNA contained unique molecular identifiers. Via MiXCR, TCRdb re-called the 5' RACE reads, giving one row per CDR3 protein. Among 400,000 to 500,000 distinct CDR3 sequences, around 15% were seen once, and the ten largest hold approximately 0.98%. All donors comprised healthy Caucasians. With V trimmed by 0 bases and J by 5 bases, 2 bases remained unmatched. The germline V gene has CDR1 SGHRS and CDR2 YFSETQ. The CDR3 is made up of 15 amino acids. These records were also assigned to another study, of yellow fever vaccine responses in identical twins.

Sequencing was done on a sample of CD4+ T cells sorted from blood. The receptor was isolated from a woman aged 18-29 years in good health. The chain combines TRBV5-1 with TRBJ2-1; 10 bases align to TRBD1. CDR3 protein: CASSLGGTGDNEQFF. Written as DNA, the CDR3 is TGCGCCAGCAGCTTGGGCGGGACAGGGGACAATGAGCAGTTCTTC.